These T cell receptor beta chains were read from a single sample in a study of T cell repertoires in cytomegalovirus infection. MiXCR was run by TCRdb on the reads, yielding one entry per CDR3 protein. The table records roughly 180,000 distinct CDR3 sequences, about 20% of them present only once. These TCRs' antigens remain unknown. The sequenced sample was CD8+ T cells from cultured PBMCs, obtained from culture after CMV antigen stimulation. These receptors were obtained from a human donor in good health (CMV status not recorded). Some clones in this sample may be carry-over from other donors' samples. CDR3s include the opening cysteine and the closing phenylalanine or tryptophan. A D gene is named only where the DNA matches it firmly. Not all rows give a size; the values are once, few, many and, for expanded clones, a class.

j_gene: TRBJ1-1; abundance: NA; d_gene: TRBD1; len: 14; v_gene: TRBV6-6; CDR3aa: CASSYLRDRAGAFF; CDR3nt: TGTGCCAGCAGTTACCTCCGGGACAGGGCTGGGGCTTTCTTT
j_gene: TRBJ2-1; abundance: few; d_gene: NA; len: 14; v_gene: TRBV7-9; CDR3aa: CASSRWGSYNEQFF; CDR3nt: TGTGCCAGCAGCCGTTGGGGGTCCTACAATGAGCAGTTCTTC
j_gene: TRBJ1-6; abundance: few; d_gene: NA; len: 17; v_gene: TRBV7-2; CDR3aa: CASSFNSVTGRNSPLHF; CDR3nt: TGTGCCAGCAGCTTCAATTCGGTGACAGGAAGGAATTCACCCCTCCACTTT
j_gene: TRBJ1-2; abundance: NA; d_gene: TRBD1; len: 16; v_gene: TRBV6-2/TRBV6-3; CDR3aa: CASSYRPGQGKDGYTF; CDR3nt: TGTGCCAGCAGTTACCGGCCGGGACAGGGAAAGGATGGCTACACCTTC
j_gene: TRBJ1-1; abundance: NA; d_gene: NA; len: 15; v_gene: TRBV7-6; CDR3aa: CASNTARGSGTEAFF; CDR3nt: TGTGCCAGCAACACTGCCCGGGGATCTGGCACTGAAGCTTTCTTT
j_gene: TRBJ2-1; abundance: many; d_gene: NA; len: 13; v_gene: TRBV7-6; CDR3aa: CASSLTGSDEQFF; CDR3nt: TGTGCCAGCAGCTTAACGGGTAGTGATGAGCAGTTCTTC
j_gene: TRBJ2-1; abundance: NA; d_gene: TRBD2; len: 17; v_gene: TRBV4-1; CDR3aa: CASSQVGSGLSYNEQFF; CDR3nt: TGCGCCAGCAGCCAAGTGGGGTCGGGACTATCCTACAATGAGCAGTTCTTC
j_gene: TRBJ2-3; abundance: few; d_gene: NA; len: 13; v_gene: TRBV30; CDR3aa: CAWSKGSTDTQYF; CDR3nt: TGTGCCTGGAGTAAGGGTTCGACAGATACGCAGTATTTT
j_gene: TRBJ1-1; abundance: few; d_gene: NA; len: 15; v_gene: TRBV6-5; CDR3aa: CASSYGGALGTEAFF; CDR3nt: TGTGCCAGCAGTTATGGGGGGGCGTTAGGCACTGAAGCTTTCTTT
j_gene: TRBJ2-7; abundance: NA; d_gene: NA; len: 12; v_gene: TRBV27; CDR3aa: CASTSTRDEQYF; CDR3nt: TGTGCCAGCACGTCTACACGGGACGAGCAGTACTTC
j_gene: TRBJ1-3; abundance: NA; d_gene: NA; len: 16; v_gene: TRBV7-2; CDR3aa: CASSSPSRGSGNTIYF; CDR3nt: TGTGCCAGCAGTTCTCCTTCAAGGGGTTCTGGAAACACCATATATTTT
j_gene: TRBJ2-3; abundance: NA; d_gene: NA; len: 13; v_gene: TRBV7-7; CDR3aa: CASSLEVTDTQYF; CDR3nt: TGTGCCAGCAGCTTAGAGGTGACAGATACGCAGTATTTT
j_gene: TRBJ2-3; abundance: NA; d_gene: NA; len: 16; v_gene: TRBV7-6; CDR3aa: CASSFEAGGATDTQYF; CDR3nt: TGTGCCAGCAGCTTTGAGGCCGGCGGGGCCACAGATACGCAGTATTTT
j_gene: TRBJ1-1; abundance: many; d_gene: NA; len: 17; v_gene: TRBV27; CDR3aa: CASSVTAGNIRNTEAFF; CDR3nt: TGTGCCAGCAGTGTGACAGCGGGGAATATTAGGAACACTGAAGCTTTCTTT
j_gene: TRBJ2-3; abundance: few; d_gene: NA; len: 13; v_gene: TRBV7-3; CDR3aa: CASSLKSTDTQYF; CDR3nt: TGTGCCAGCAGCCTCAAGAGCACAGATACGCAGTATTTT
j_gene: TRBJ1-6; abundance: NA; d_gene: NA; len: 15; v_gene: TRBV4-2; CDR3aa: CASSQDVGINSPLHF; CDR3nt: TGTGCCAGCAGCCAAGATGTCGGCATTAATTCACCCCTCCACTTT
j_gene: TRBJ2-7; abundance: NA; d_gene: NA; len: 12; v_gene: TRBV12-3/TRBV12-4; CDR3aa: CASSFYYYEQYF; CDR3nt: TGTGCCAGCAGTTTTTATTACTACGAGCAGTACTTC
j_gene: TRBJ1-1; abundance: NA; d_gene: NA; len: 17; v_gene: TRBV9; CDR3aa: CASSVEPGPSGIPEAFF; CDR3nt: TGTGCCAGCAGCGTAGAACCAGGGCCCTCTGGGATACCTGAAGCTTTCTTT
j_gene: TRBJ1-1; abundance: NA; d_gene: NA; len: 13; v_gene: TRBV27; CDR3aa: CASSLSRITEAFF; CDR3nt: TGTGCCAGCAGTTTATCACGGATCACTGAAGCTTTCTTT
j_gene: TRBJ2-1; abundance: few; d_gene: NA; len: 15; v_gene: TRBV12-3/TRBV12-4; CDR3aa: CASSSKGTPYNEQFF; CDR3nt: TGTGCCAGCAGTTCCAAGGGGACACCTTACAATGAGCAGTTCTTC
j_gene: TRBJ1-5; abundance: NA; d_gene: NA; len: 17; v_gene: TRBV6-6; CDR3aa: CASSRDRTVHSNQPQHF; CDR3nt: TGTGCCAGCAGCCGCGACCGGACAGTCCATAGCAATCAGCCCCAGCATTTT
j_gene: TRBJ2-1; abundance: NA; d_gene: TRBD2; len: 17; v_gene: TRBV7-2; CDR3aa: CASSLEGTSGPRAEQFF; CDR3nt: TGTGCCAGCAGCCTCGAGGGGACTAGCGGCCCTAGAGCTGAGCAGTTCTTC
j_gene: TRBJ2-6; abundance: NA; d_gene: NA; len: 17; v_gene: TRBV11-2; CDR3aa: CASSLEGHHSGANVLTF; CDR3nt: TGTGCCAGCAGCTTAGAGGGACACCACTCTGGGGCCAACGTCCTGACTTTC
j_gene: TRBJ2-5; abundance: few; d_gene: NA; len: 14; v_gene: TRBV12-3/TRBV12-4; CDR3aa: CASSFEGAVETQYF; CDR3nt: TGTGCCAGCAGTTTTGAAGGGGCAGTGGAGACCCAGTACTTC
j_gene: TRBJ1-1; abundance: few; d_gene: TRBD1; len: 14; v_gene: TRBV7-2; CDR3aa: CASRDRVESTEAFF; CDR3nt: TGTGCCAGCAGAGACAGGGTTGAGTCCACTGAAGCTTTCTTT
j_gene: TRBJ2-1; abundance: NA; d_gene: NA; len: 12; v_gene: TRBV7-2; CDR3aa: CASSLVWNEQFF; CDR3nt: TGTGCCAGCAGCTTGGTATGGAATGAGCAGTTCTTC
j_gene: TRBJ2-3; abundance: few; d_gene: TRBD2; len: 17; v_gene: TRBV4-1; CDR3aa: CASSQVARGEHTDTQYF; CDR3nt: TGCGCCAGCAGCCAAGTTGCCCGGGGGGAACACACAGATACGCAGTATTTT
j_gene: TRBJ2-5; abundance: many; d_gene: NA; len: 17; v_gene: TRBV7-7; CDR3aa: CASSFRTAGKGDETQYF; CDR3nt: TGTGCTAGCAGCTTCCGTACGGCAGGGAAGGGTGACGAGACCCAGTACTTC
j_gene: TRBJ2-7; abundance: NA; d_gene: NA; len: 15; v_gene: TRBV16; CDR3aa: CASSQLLEDSYEQYF; CDR3nt: TGTGCCAGCAGCCAACTTTTGGAGGACAGCTACGAGCAGTACTTC
j_gene: TRBJ2-5; abundance: NA; d_gene: NA; len: 12; v_gene: TRBV12-3/TRBV12-4; CDR3aa: CASSVGGQTQYF; CDR3nt: TGTGCCAGCAGTGTAGGTGGCCAGACCCAGTACTTC
j_gene: TRBJ2-1; abundance: NA; d_gene: NA; len: 16; v_gene: TRBV12-3/TRBV12-4; CDR3aa: CASSWDDPRSYNEQFF; CDR3nt: TGTGCCAGCAGTTGGGACGACCCCCGCTCCTACAATGAGCAGTTCTTC
j_gene: TRBJ1-4; abundance: NA; d_gene: NA; len: 17; v_gene: TRBV4-1; CDR3aa: CASSQDIPAGRGGELFF; CDR3nt: TGCGCCAGCAGCCAAGATATTCCGGCAGGGAGGGGTGGTGAACTGTTTTTT
j_gene: TRBJ2-7; abundance: NA; d_gene: NA; len: 15; v_gene: TRBV28; CDR3aa: CASIGFRDGLYEQYF; CDR3nt: TGTGCCAGCATCGGATTCCGGGACGGGCTCTACGAGCAGTACTTC
j_gene: TRBJ1-2; abundance: NA; d_gene: NA; len: 14; v_gene: TRBV7-2; CDR3aa: CASSPDRESYGYTF; CDR3nt: TGTGCCAGCAGCCCCGACCGAGAGAGCTATGGCTACACCTTC
j_gene: TRBJ2-7; abundance: NA; d_gene: NA; len: 13; v_gene: TRBV5-6; CDR3aa: CASSLVRLDEQYF; CDR3nt: TGTGCCAGCAGCTTGGTAAGACTCGACGAGCAGTACTTC
j_gene: TRBJ1-2; abundance: NA; d_gene: TRBD1; len: 16; v_gene: TRBV4-3; CDR3aa: CASSQDFRGASYGYTF; CDR3nt: TGCGCCAGCAGCCAAGATTTCAGGGGGGCTAGCTATGGCTACACCTTC
j_gene: TRBJ1-5; abundance: NA; d_gene: NA; len: 15; v_gene: TRBV4-1; CDR3aa: CASSQMDSLNQPQHF; CDR3nt: TGCGCCAGCAGCCAGATGGACAGCCTCAATCAGCCCCAGCATTTT
j_gene: TRBJ1-2; abundance: few; d_gene: NA; len: 12; v_gene: TRBV7-2; CDR3aa: CASSLVGVWYTF; CDR3nt: TGTGCCAGCAGCTTAGTTGGTGTGTGGTACACCTTC
j_gene: TRBJ2-5; abundance: few; d_gene: NA; len: 13; v_gene: TRBV11-2; CDR3aa: CASRTGYEETQYF; CDR3nt: TGTGCCAGCAGGACAGGCTACGAAGAGACCCAGTACTTC